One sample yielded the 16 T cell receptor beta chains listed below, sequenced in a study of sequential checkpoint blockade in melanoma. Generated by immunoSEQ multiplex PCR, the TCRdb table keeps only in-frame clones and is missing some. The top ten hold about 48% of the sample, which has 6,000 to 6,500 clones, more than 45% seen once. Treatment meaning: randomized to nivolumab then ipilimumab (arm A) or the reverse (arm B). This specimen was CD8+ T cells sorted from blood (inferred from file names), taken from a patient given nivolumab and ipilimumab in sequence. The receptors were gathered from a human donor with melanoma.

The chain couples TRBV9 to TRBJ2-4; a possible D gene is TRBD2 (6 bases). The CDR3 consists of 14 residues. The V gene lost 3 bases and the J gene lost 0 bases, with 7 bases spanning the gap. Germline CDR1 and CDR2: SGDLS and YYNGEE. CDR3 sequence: CASSEGLAKNIQYF. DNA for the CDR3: TGTGCCAGCAGCGAGGGACTAGCCAAAAACATTCAGTACTTC.

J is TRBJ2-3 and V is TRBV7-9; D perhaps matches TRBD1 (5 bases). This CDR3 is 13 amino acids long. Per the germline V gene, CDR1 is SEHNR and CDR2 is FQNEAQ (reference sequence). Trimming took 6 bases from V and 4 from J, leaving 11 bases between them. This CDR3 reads CASRPGNPDTQYF. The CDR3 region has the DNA TGTGCCAGCAGACCAGGGAATCCAGATACGCAGTATTTT.

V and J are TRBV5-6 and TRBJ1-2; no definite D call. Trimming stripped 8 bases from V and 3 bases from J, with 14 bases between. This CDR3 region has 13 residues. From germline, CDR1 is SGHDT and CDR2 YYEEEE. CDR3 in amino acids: CASSNREYYGYTF. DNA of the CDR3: TGTGCCAGTTCCAACCGGGAATACTATGGCTACACCTTC. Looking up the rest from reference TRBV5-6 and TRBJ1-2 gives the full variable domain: DAGVTQSPTHLIKTRGQQVTLRCSPKSGHDTVSWYQQALGQGPQFIFQYYEEEERQRGNFPDRFSGHQFPNYSSELNVNALLLGDSALYLCASSNREYYGYTFGSGTRLTVV.

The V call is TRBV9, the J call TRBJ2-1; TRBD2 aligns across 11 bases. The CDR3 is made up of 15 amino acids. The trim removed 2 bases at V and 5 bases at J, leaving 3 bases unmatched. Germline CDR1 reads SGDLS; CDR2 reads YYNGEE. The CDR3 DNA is TGTGCCAGCAGCGTTAGCGGGGGGGTCCACAATGAGCAGTTCTTC. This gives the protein CASSVSGGVHNEQFF.

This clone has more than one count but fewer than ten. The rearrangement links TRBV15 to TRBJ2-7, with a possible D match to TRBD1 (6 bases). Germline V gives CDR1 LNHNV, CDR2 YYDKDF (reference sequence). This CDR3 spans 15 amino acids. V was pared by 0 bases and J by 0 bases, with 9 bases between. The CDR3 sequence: CATSRDIQGSYEQYF. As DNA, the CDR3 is TGTGCCACCAGCAGAGATATACAGGGCTCCTACGAGCAGTACTTC.

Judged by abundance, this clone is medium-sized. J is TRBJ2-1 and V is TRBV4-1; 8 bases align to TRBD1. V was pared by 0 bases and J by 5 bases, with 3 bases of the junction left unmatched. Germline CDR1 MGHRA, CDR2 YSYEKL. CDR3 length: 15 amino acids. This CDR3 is CASSQEDRDNNEQFF. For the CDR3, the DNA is TGCGCCAGCAGCCAAGAGGACAGGGACAACAATGAGCAGTTCTTC.

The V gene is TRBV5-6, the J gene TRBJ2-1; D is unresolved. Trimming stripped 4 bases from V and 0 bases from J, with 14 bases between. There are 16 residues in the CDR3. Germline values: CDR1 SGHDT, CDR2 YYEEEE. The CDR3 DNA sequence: TGTGCCAGCAGCCCTGAGGATCGTAGCTCCTACAATGAGCAGTTCTTC. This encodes CASSPEDRSSYNEQFF.

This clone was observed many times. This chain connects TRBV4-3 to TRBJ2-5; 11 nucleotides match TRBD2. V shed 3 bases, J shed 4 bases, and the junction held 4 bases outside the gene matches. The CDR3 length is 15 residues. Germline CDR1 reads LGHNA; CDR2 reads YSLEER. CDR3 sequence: CASSQVTSGGETQYF. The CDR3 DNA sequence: TGCGCCAGCAGCCAGGTCACTAGCGGGGGAGAGACCCAGTACTTC.

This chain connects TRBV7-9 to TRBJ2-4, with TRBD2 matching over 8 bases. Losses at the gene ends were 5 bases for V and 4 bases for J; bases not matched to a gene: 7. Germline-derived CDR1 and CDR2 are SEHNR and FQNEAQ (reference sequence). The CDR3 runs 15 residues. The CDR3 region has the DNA TGTGCCAGCAGCCGGGAGGGACGGGAAAAAAACATTCAGTACTTC. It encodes CASSREGREKNIQYF.

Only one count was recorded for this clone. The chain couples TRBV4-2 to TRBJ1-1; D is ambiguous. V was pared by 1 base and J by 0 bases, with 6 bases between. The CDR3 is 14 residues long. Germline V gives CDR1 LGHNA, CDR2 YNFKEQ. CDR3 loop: CASSQVELNTEAFF. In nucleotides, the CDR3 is TGTGCCAGCAGCCAAGTAGAGCTGAACACTGAAGCTTTCTTT.

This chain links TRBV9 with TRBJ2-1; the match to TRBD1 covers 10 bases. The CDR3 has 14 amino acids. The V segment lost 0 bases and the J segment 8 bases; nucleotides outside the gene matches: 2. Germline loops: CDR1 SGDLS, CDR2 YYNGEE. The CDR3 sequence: CASSVGDRGDEQFF. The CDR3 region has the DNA TGTGCCAGCAGCGTAGGGGACAGGGGTGATGAGCAGTTCTTC.

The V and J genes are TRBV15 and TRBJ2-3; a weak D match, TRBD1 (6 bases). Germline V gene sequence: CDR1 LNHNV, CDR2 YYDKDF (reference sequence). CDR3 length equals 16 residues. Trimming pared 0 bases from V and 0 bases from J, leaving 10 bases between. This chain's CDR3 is CATSRDRGFSTDTQYF. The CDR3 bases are TGTGCCACCAGCAGAGATAGGGGGTTTAGCACAGATACGCAGTATTTT.

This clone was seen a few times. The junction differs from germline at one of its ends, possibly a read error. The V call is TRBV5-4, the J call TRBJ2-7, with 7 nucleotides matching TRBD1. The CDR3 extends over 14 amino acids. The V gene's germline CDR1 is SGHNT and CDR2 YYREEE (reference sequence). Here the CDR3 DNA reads TGCGCCAGCAGCCAAGGATTGGAGACAGGGCAACAGTACTTC. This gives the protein CASSQGLETGQQYF.

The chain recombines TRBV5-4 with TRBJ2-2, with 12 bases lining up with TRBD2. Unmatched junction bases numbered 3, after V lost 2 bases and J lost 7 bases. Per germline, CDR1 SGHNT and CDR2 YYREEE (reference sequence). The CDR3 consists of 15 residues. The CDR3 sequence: CASSFLAGGDGELFF. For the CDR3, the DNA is TGTGCCAGCAGCTTCCTAGCGGGAGGGGACGGGGAGCTGTTTTTT.

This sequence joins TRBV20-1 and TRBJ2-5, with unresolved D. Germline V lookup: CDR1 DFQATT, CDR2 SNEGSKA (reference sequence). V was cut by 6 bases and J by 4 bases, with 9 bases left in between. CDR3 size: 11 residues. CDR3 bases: TGCAGTGCCCTAAACGGAGAGACCCAGTACTTC. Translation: CSALNGETQYF.

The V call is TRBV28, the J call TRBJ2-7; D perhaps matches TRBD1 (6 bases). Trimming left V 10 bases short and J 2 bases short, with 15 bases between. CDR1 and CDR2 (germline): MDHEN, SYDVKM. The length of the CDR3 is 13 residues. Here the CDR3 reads CAIAGQRTYEQYF. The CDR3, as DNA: TGTGCCATCGCTGGACAGCGAACCTACGAGCAGTACTTC. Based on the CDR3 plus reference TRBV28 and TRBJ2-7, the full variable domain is DVKVTQSSRYLVKRTGEKVFLECVQDMDHENMFWYRQDPGLGLRLIYFSYDVKMKEKGDIPEGYSVSREKKERFSLILESASTNQTSMYLCAIAGQRTYEQYFGPGTRLTVT.